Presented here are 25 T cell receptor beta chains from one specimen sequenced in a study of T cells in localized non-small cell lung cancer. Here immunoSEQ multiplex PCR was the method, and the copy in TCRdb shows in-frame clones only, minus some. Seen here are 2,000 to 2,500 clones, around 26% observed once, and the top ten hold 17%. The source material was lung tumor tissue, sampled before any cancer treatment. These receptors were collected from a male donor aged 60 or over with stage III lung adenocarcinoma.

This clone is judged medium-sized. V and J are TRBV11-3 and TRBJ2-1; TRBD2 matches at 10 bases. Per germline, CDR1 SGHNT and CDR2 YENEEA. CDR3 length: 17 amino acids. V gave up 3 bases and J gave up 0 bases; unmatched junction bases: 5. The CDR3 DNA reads TGTGCCAGCAGCTTGGCCCTAGCGGGAGTCTCCTACAATGAGCAGTTCTTC. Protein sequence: CASSLALAGVSYNEQFF.

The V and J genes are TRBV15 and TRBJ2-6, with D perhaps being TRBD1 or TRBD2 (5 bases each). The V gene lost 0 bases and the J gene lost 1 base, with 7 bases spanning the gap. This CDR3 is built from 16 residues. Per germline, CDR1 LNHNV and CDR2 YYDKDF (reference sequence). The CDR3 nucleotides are TGTGCCACCAGCAGAGATGGGGGTTCTGGGGCCAACGTCCTGACTTTC. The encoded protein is CATSRDGGSGANVLTF.

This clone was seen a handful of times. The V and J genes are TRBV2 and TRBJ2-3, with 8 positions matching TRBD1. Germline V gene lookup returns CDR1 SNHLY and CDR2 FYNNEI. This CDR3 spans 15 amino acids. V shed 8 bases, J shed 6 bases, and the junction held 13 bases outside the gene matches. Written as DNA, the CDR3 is TGTGCCAGCTTACGGGGGCAGGGGGCGGCCGATACGCAGTATTTT. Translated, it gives CASLRGQGAADTQYF.

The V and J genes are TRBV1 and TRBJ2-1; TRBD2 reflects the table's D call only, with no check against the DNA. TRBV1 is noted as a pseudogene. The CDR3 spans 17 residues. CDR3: CASSQEGGPRSYNEQFF. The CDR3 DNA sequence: TGCGCCAGCAGCCAAGAAGGAGGTCCCCGCTCCTACAATGAGCAGTTCTTC.

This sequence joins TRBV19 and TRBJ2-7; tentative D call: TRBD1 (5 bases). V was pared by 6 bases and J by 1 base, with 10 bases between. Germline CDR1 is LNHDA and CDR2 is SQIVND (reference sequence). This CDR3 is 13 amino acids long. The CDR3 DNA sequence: TGTGCCAGTAGAACGACAGAATCCTACGAGCAGTACTTC. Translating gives CASRTTESYEQYF.

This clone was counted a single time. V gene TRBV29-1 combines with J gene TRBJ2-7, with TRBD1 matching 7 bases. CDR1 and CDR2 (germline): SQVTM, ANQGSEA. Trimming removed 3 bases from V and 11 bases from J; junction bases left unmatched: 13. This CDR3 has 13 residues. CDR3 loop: CSVEGGQGEGEYF. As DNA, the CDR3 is TGCAGCGTTGAGGGTGGGCAGGGGGAAGGAGAGTACTTC.

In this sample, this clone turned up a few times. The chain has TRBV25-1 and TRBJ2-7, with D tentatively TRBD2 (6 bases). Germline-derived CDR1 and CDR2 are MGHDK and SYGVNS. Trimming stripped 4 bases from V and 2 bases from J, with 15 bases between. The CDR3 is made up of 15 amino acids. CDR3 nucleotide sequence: TGTGCCAGCAGTGCCCCGGGACTGGGGACCTACGAGCAGTACTTC. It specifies CASSAPGLGTYEQYF.

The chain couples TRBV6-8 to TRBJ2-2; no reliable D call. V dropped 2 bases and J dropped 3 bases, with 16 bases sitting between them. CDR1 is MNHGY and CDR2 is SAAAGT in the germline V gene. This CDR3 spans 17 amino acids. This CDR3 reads CASSYPVGQLDTGELFF. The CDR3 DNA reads TGTGCCAGCAGTTACCCCGTTGGGCAATTGGACACCGGGGAGCTGTTTTTT.

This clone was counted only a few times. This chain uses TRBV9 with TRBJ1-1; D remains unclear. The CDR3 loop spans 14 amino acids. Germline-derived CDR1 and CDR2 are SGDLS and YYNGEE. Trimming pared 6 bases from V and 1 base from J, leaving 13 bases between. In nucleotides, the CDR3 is TGTGCCAGCACCCCGGAGCTTTCGAACACTGAAGCTTTCTTT. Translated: CASTPELSNTEAFF.

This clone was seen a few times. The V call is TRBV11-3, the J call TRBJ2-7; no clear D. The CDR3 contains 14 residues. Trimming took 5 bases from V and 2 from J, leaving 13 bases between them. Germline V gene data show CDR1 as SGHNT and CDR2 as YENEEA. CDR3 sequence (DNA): TGTGCCAGCAGCCCCGCTCTAGGGCCCTACGAGCAGTACTTC. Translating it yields CASSPALGPYEQYF.

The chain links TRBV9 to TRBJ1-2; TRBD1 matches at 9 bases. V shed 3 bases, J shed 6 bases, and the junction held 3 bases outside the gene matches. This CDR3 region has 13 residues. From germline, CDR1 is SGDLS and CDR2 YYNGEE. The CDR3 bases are TGTGCCAGCAGCGAGACAGGGGGTGATGGCTACACCTTC. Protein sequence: CASSETGGDGYTF.

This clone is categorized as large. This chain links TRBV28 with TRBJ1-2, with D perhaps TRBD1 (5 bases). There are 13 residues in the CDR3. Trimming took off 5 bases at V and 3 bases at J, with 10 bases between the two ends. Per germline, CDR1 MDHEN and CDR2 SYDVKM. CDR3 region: CASSDGHDYGYTF. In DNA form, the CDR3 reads TGTGCCAGCAGTGACGGACATGACTATGGCTACACCTTC.

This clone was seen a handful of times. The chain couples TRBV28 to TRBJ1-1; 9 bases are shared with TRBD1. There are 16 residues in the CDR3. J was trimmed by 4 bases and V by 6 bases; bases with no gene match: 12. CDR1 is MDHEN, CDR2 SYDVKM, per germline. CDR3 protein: CASRGAPGTGPTEAFF. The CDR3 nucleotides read TGTGCCAGCAGAGGAGCCCCCGGGACAGGGCCCACTGAAGCTTTCTTT.

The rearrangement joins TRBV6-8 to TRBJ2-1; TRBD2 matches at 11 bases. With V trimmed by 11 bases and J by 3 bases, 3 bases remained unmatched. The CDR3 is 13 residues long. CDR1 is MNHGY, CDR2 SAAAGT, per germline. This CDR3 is CASTSGSYNEQFF. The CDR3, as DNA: TGTGCCTCAACTAGCGGGAGCTACAATGAGCAGTTCTTC.

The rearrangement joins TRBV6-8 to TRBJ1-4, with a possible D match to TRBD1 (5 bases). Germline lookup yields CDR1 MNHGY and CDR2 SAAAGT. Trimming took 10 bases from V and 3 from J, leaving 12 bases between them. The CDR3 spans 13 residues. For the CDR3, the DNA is TGTGCCATCAGGGAAACACCTAATGAAAAACTGTTTTTT. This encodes CAIRETPNEKLFF.

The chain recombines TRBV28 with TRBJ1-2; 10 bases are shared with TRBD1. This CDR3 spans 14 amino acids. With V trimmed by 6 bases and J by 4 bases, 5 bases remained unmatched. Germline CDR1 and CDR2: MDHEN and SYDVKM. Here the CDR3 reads CASSPGTGVYGYTF. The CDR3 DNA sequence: TGTGCCAGCAGCCCCGGGACAGGGGTCTATGGCTACACCTTC.

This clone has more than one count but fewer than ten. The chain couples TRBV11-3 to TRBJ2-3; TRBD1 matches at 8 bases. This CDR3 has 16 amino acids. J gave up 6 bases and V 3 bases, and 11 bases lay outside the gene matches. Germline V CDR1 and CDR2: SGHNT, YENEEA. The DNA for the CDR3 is TGTGCCAGCAGCTTGGGCGAGACAGGGGCCTCGGATACGCAGTATTTT. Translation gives CASSLGETGASDTQYF.

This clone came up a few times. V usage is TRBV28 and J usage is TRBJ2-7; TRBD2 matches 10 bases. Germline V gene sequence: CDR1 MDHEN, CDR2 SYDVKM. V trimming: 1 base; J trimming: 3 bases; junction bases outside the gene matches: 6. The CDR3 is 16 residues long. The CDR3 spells CASSLFTSGVLYEQYF. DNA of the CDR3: TGTGCCAGCAGTTTATTCACTAGCGGGGTCCTCTACGAGCAGTACTTC.

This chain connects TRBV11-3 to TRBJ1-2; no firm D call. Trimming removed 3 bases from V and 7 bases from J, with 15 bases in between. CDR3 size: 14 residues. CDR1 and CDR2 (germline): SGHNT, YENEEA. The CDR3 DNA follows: TGTGCCAGCAGCTTTCAAGAGGGATTGCGTGGCTACACCTTC. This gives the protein CASSFQEGLRGYTF.

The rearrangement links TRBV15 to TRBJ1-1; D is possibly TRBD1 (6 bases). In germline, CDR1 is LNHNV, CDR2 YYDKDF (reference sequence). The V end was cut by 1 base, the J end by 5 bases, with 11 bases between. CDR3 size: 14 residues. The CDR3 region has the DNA TGTGCCACCAGCAGAGGGCAGGGGAGGACTGAAGCTTTCTTT. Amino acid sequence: CATSRGQGRTEAFF.

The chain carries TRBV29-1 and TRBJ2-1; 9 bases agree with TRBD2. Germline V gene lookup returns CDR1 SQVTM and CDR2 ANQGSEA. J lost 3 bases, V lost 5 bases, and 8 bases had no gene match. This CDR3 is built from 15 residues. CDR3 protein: CSVLKLAGDYNEQFF. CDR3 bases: TGCAGCGTTTTAAAACTAGCGGGCGACTACAATGAGCAGTTCTTC.

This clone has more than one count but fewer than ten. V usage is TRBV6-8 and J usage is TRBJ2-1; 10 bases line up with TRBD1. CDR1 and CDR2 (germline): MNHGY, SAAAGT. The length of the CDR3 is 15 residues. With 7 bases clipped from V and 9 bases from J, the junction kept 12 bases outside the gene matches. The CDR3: CASKGDRGEFFEQFF. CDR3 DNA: TGTGCCAGCAAAGGGGACAGGGGCGAATTTTTTGAGCAGTTCTTC.

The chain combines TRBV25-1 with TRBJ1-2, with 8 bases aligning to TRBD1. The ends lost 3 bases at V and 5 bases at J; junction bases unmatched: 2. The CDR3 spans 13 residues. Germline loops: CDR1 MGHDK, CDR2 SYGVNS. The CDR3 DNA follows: TGTGCCAGCAGTGAGACAGGGGCGTATGGCTACACCTTC. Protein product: CASSETGAYGYTF.

This CDR3 reads CASSAWGGHTEAFF. For the CDR3, the DNA is TGTGCCAGCAGCGCCTGGGGAGGGCACACTGAAGCTTTCTTT. This chain joins TRBV9 and TRBJ1-1; D gene unclear. In germline, CDR1 is SGDLS, CDR2 YYNGEE. With 3 bases removed from V and 3 bases from J, the gap between germline ends came to 12 bases. This CDR3 has 14 amino acids.

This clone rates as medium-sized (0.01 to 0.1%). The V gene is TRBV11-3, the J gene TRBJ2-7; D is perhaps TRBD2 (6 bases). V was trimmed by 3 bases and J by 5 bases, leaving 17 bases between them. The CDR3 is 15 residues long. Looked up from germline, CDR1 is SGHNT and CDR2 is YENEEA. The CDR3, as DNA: TGTGCCAGCAGCTTGCGGGGAGGCACGGGCAACGAGCAGTACTTC. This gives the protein CASSLRGGTGNEQYF.